This TCR beta chain was identified during a study of CD8 T cells in ankylosing spondylitis. Broader study findings: What seemed typical of ankylosing spondylitis blood was a TCR beta motif built from several highly homologous variants.

With regard to this clonotype: Its antigen is undetermined.

TCRdb redid the calling of the 5' RACE reads with MiXCR, one entry per CDR3 protein. The sample has about 540,000 distinct CDR3 sequences, roughly an eighth seen once. Sequenced material: blood, either unsorted or a sorted T cell fraction (not recorded which). The receptor comes from a male donor with ankylosing spondylitis.

CDR3 nucleotide sequence: TGTGCCAGCTCACCATCAGACTTAATCACAGATACGCAGTATTTT. This gives the protein CASSPSDLITDTQYF. The rearrangement joins TRBV18 to TRBJ2-3; D unresolved. Germline assignment: CDR1 KGHSH and CDR2 LQKENI. The CDR3 loop spans 15 amino acids. V shed 2 bases and J shed 2 bases, with 11 bases lying between them.